The rows below give T cell receptor beta chains drawn from one sample of a study of blood T cell repertoires in COVID-19. The repertoire was sequenced with immunoSEQ multiplex PCR; TCRdb's copy has only in-frame clones and lacks some. The sample holds 100,000 to 150,000 clones, less than 90% seen once. Sequenced input: peripheral blood. These receptors all come from a woman aged 25 to 39 who had recovered from COVID-19. Each CDR3 is given with its conserved first and last residue. A D gene is named only where the DNA matches it firmly. Expanded clones get a size class; other rows say once, few or many, or leave the size out.

.	TRBV19	TRBJ2-6	.	TGTGCCAGTAGTGAGACTGGGGCCAACGTCCTGACTTTC	CASSETGANVLTF
.	TRBV11-3	TRBJ2-2	.	TGTGCCAGCAGCTTGGGCGGGATAACAACCGGGGAGCTGTTTTTT	CASSLGGITTGELFF
.	TRBV19	TRBJ1-2	.	TGTGCCAGTAGTTCCCCCGGGGGGGCTCCCGGCTACACCTTC	CASSSPGGAPGYTF
.	TRBV9	TRBJ2-7	.	TGTGCCAGCAGCCCGGCCCCCCGGGGCTACGAGCAGTACTTC	CASSPAPRGYEQYF
TRBD1	TRBV7-2	TRBJ2-1	.	TGTGCCAGCAGACGAGACAGGGAATACAACAATGAGCAGTTCTTC	CASRRDREYNNEQFF
TRBD2	TRBV3-1/TRBV3-2	TRBJ2-1	once	TGTGCCAGCAGCCAAAGACTAGCGGGAACCTACAATGAGCAGTTCTTC	CASSQRLAGTYNEQFF
TRBD2	TRBV7-8	TRBJ2-3	once	TGTGCCAGCAGCTTAGGTATCGGCGGGGGAGTCACAGATACGCAGTATTTT	CASSLGIGGGVTDTQYF
TRBD2	TRBV7-3	TRBJ2-5	.	TGTGCCAGCAGCCCGGGGACTAGGCAAGAGACCCAGTACTTC	CASSPGTRQETQYF
.	TRBV3-1/TRBV3-2	TRBJ1-4	.	TGTGCCAGCAGCCAGGCCCCGGGGGACGAGGCTGAAAAACTGTTTTTT	CASSQAPGDEAEKLFF
TRBD2	TRBV5-4	TRBJ2-3	.	TGTGCCAGCAGCTTGGCGGGGACTAGCGGAGATACGCAGTATTTT	CASSLAGTSGDTQYF
.	TRBV7-6	TRBJ1-4	.	TGTGCCAGCAGCTTGAGGGCTGGGGGGAATGAAAAACTGTTTTTT	CASSLRAGGNEKLFF
TRBD2	TRBV19	TRBJ2-3	once	TGTGCCAGTAGTATAGTGAGCGGGAGTGGCACAGATACGCAGTATTTT	CASSIVSGSGTDTQYF
.	TRBV6-2/TRBV6-3	TRBJ2-5	once	TGTGCCAGCCGTTCCCGAGAGACCCAGTACTTC	CASRSRETQYF
.	TRBV3-1/TRBV3-2	TRBJ2-1	.	TGTGCCAGCAGCCAAGATGGGTGGACTATGGGGGGTGAGCAGTTCTTC	CASSQDGWTMGGEQFF
.	TRBV7-9	TRBJ2-3	.	TGTGCCAGCAGCTTAGTTAATCTACAGCAACCCACAGATACGCAGTATTTT	CASSLVNLQQPTDTQYF
TRBD1	TRBV7-9	TRBJ2-5	.	TGTGCCAGCAGCCAAAGTCACAGGGGCCTACTGCAAGAGACCCAGTACTTC	CASSQSHRGLLQETQYF
TRBD1	TRBV19	TRBJ1-2	.	TGTGCCAGTAATTCGGCACCGGACAGGGCCTCGGACTATGGCTACACCTTC	CASNSAPDRASDYGYTF
TRBD1	TRBV2	TRBJ2-3	many	TGTGCCAGCAGACTTAGACAGGGCAGCACAGATACGCAGTATTTT	CASRLRQGSTDTQYF
TRBD2	TRBV28	TRBJ2-2	.	TGTGCCAGCAGTAACCGGCGGGGGAGCACCGGGGAGCTGTTTTTT	CASSNRRGSTGELFF
TRBD1	TRBV19	TRBJ1-1	.	TGTGCCAGTACCCGGGGACAGTTGAACACTGAAGCTTTCTTT	CASTRGQLNTEAFF
.	TRBV29-1	TRBJ2-5	.	TGCAGCGTTGAAGATCGGAACAGACAAGAGACCCAGTACTTC	CSVEDRNRQETQYF
TRBD2	TRBV6-1	TRBJ2-1	.	TGTGCCAGCAGTGAACCCGGGACTAGTCGCAATGAGCAGTTCTTC	CASSEPGTSRNEQFF
.	TRBV7-2	TRBJ1-5	.	TGTGCCAGCAGCCCTCACCCTCTGGCGAGCGAAAAGCATTTT	CASSPHPLASEKHF
.	TRBV5-1	TRBJ1-1	few	TGCGCCAGCAGTCTCGGGTGGCAGAACATGAACACTGAAGCTTTCTTT	CASSLGWQNMNTEAFF
TRBD1	TRBV6-5	TRBJ1-6	.	TGTGCCAGCAGTCGACAGGGGGTGGATTCACCCCTCCACTTT	CASSRQGVDSPLHF